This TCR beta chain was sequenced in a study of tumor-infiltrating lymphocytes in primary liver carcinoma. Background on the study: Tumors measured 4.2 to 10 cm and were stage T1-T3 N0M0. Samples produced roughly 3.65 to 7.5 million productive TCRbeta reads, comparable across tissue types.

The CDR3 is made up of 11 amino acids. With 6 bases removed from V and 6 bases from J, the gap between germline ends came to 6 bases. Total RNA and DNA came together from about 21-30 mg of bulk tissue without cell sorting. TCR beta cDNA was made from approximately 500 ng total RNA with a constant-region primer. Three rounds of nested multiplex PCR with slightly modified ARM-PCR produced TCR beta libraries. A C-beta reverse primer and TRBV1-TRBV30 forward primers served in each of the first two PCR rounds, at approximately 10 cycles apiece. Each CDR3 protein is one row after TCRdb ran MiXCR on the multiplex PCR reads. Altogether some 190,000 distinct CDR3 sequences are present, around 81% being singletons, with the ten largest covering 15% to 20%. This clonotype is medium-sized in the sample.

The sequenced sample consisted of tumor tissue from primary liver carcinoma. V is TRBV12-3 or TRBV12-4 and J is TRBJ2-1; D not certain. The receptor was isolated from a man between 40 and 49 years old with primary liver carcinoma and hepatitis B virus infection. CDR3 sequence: CASSTRNEQFF. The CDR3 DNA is TGTGCCAGCAGCACTCGCAATGAGCAGTTCTTC.